Below are 28 T cell receptor beta chains sequenced from a single sample in a study of cytomegalovirus exposure and HLA in healthy donors. The PCR made use of 60 Vbeta and 13 Jbeta primers. TCRdb's table, derived via immunoSEQ multiplex PCR, lists solely in-frame clones and lacks some. The table includes approximately 32,000 clones, 90% to 95% detected once. The sample was PBMCs. The receptors come from a woman under 30 in good health and CMV-seronegative.

The CDR3 coding sequence is TGTGCCAGCAGTCCAACTCGCCCAAGCACAGATACGCAGTATTTT. Translating gives CASSPTRPSTDTQYF. The chain links TRBV27 to TRBJ2-3; D gene ambiguous. CDR3 size: 15 residues. Trimming shortened V by 5 bases and J by 0 bases, and 12 bases separated the two germline ends. The germline V gene encodes CDR1 MNHEY and CDR2 SMNVEV (reference sequence).

This clone was detected only once. The rearrangement joins TRBV27 to TRBJ2-2; D possibly corresponds to TRBD2 (6 bases). CDR1 is MNHEY, CDR2 SMNVEV, per germline (reference sequence). The length of the CDR3 is 18 residues. V was trimmed by 2 bases and J by 7 bases, leaving 23 bases between them. This chain's CDR3 is CASSLVLAEDLGGGELFF. CDR3 DNA: TGTGCCAGCAGTTTAGTATTGGCCGAGGACCTGGGAGGCGGGGAGCTGTTTTTT.

J is TRBJ1-1 and V is TRBV11-2; D remains unclear. This CDR3 has 16 amino acids. The V and J ends lost 0 bases and 4 bases respectively, with 15 bases between them. Germline assignment: CDR1 SGHAT and CDR2 FQNNGV. CDR3: CASSLDLSRPSTEAFF. The CDR3 nucleotides read TGTGCCAGCAGCTTAGATCTTAGCAGACCGAGCACTGAAGCTTTCTTT.

CDR3 sequence (DNA): TGTGCCTGGAGTGTTACATCAACTAATGAAAAACTGTTTTTT. This gives the protein CAWSVTSTNEKLFF. This chain joins TRBV30 and TRBJ1-4, with D unresolved. Germline lookup yields CDR1 GTSNPN and CDR2 SVGIG (reference sequence). V dropped 0 bases and J dropped 0 bases, with 5 bases sitting between them. The CDR3 covers 14 residues.

As regards this clone: Distinct nucleotide sequences in the sample also encode this CDR3. The chain carries TRBV5-1 and TRBJ2-7, with a weak D call TRBD2 (6 bases). This CDR3 comprises 14 residues. Germline V CDR1 and CDR2: SGHRS, YFSETQ. V was clipped by 0 bases and J by 3 bases, with 10 bases between them. This CDR3 is CASSLVAGSYEQYF. In DNA form, the CDR3 reads TGCGCCAGCAGCTTGGTAGCCGGGAGCTACGAGCAGTACTTC.

Of note for this clone: The junction departs from germline at one end; a sequencing error may be responsible. This chain uses TRBV11-2 with TRBJ2-3; TRBD2 matches at 11 bases. The CDR3 loop spans 16 amino acids. CDR1 SGHAT and CDR2 FQNNGV come from the germline V gene. The CDR3 DNA reads TGTGCCGGCAGCTCCGTGGGACTAGCGGCGGCTGATACGCAGTATTTT. Its translation: CAGSSVGLAAADTQYF.

This clone was observed once. The chain joins TRBV6-5 to TRBJ2-7, with 9 bases aligning to TRBD2. Germline assignment: CDR1 MNHEY and CDR2 SVGAGI. This CDR3 is built from 15 residues. V gave up 0 bases and J gave up 4 bases; unmatched junction bases: 4. The CDR3 loop is CASSYSEREAYEQYF. The CDR3 DNA is TGTGCCAGCAGTTACTCAGAGCGGGAGGCTTACGAGCAGTACTTC.

CDR3 loop: CASSKSVAGGAETQYF. The CDR3 DNA follows: TGCGCCAGCAGCAAGTCCGTAGCGGGAGGAGCGGAGACCCAGTACTTC. The V and J genes are TRBV5-1 and TRBJ2-5, with 10 bases that match TRBD2. V shed 4 bases and J 5 bases; nucleotides not matched to a gene: 11. Germline CDR1 reads SGHRS; CDR2 reads YFSETQ. The CDR3 runs 16 residues.

The CDR3 bases are TGTGCCAGCAGTTTAGGGGGCAGCAATCAGCCCCAGCATTTT. It specifies CASSLGGSNQPQHF. The chain carries TRBV27 and TRBJ1-5, with TRBD1 as a possible D gene (6 bases). The germline V gene encodes CDR1 MNHEY and CDR2 SMNVEV (reference sequence). The CDR3 extends over 14 amino acids. The V end lost 2 bases, the J end lost 1 base, and 6 bases lay between the germline ends.

V and J are TRBV28 and TRBJ2-3; D is perhaps TRBD1 (5 bases). V lost 3 bases to trimming and J lost 4 bases, with 14 bases between them. Germline V gene lookup returns CDR1 MDHEN and CDR2 SYDVKM. The CDR3 extends over 15 amino acids. The CDR3 spells CASSLGQGTPDTQYF. The CDR3 DNA reads as TGTGCCAGCAGTTTGGGCCAGGGAACCCCAGATACGCAGTATTTT.

The rearrangement links TRBV9 to TRBJ2-6; D gene unclear. The CDR3 is made up of 17 amino acids. The V and J ends lost 0 bases and 1 base respectively, with 11 bases between them. Germline V gene data show CDR1 as SGDLS and CDR2 as YYNGEE. This CDR3 is CASSVVGTPSGANVLTF. CDR3 DNA sequence: TGTGCCAGCAGCGTAGTTGGCACACCATCTGGGGCCAACGTCCTGACTTTC.

The genes are TRBV10-3 and TRBJ2-3; 10 bases agree with TRBD2. V was clipped by 6 bases and J by 6 bases; unmatched bases: 12. Germline CDR1 reads ENHRY; CDR2 reads SYGVKD. The CDR3 length is 16 residues. In DNA, the CDR3 is TGTGCCATCAGAAAGGGACTAGCGAATTTCAGGGATACGCAGTATTTT. Translating it yields CAIRKGLANFRDTQYF.

The rearrangement links TRBV7-6 to TRBJ2-5; 7 bases line up with TRBD1. This CDR3 region has 12 residues. V lost 7 bases and J lost 5; bases outside the gene matches: 4. Per the germline V gene, CDR1 is SGHVS and CDR2 is FNYEAQ. This CDR3 is CASNHRGETQYF. In DNA form, the CDR3 reads TGTGCCAGCAACCACAGGGGCGAGACCCAGTACTTC.

The chain uses TRBV29-1 and TRBJ2-5; TRBD2 aligns across 9 bases. CDR1 SQVTM and CDR2 ANQGSEA come from the germline V gene. The ends lost 5 bases at V and 11 bases at J; junction bases unmatched: 12. The CDR3 is made up of 13 amino acids. The DNA of the CDR3 is TGCAGCGTTCCGACTAGCGGAGCCTTAGGACAGTACTTC. Protein sequence: CSVPTSGALGQYF.

The rearrangement links TRBV28 to TRBJ2-6; TRBD1 aligns across 8 bases. The CDR3 covers 22 residues. Germline CDR1 MDHEN, CDR2 SYDVKM. V was clipped by 5 bases and J by 1 base; unmatched bases: 22. The CDR3 here is CASSPPPGQVTPRLSGANVLTF. The CDR3 bases are TGTGCCAGCAGTCCGCCCCCGGGACAGGTAACCCCCCGCCTGTCTGGGGCCAACGTCCTGACTTTC.

This clone was observed once. The J gene is TRBJ1-3, the V gene TRBV5-4, with TRBD1 matching over 9 bases. This CDR3 spans 17 amino acids. Unmatched junction bases numbered 12, after V lost 4 bases and J lost 4 bases. Germline CDR1 reads SGHNT; CDR2 reads YYREEE (reference sequence). The CDR3 sequence: CASSRSDRGNTGNTIYF. CDR3 in DNA: TGTGCCAGCAGCCGCTCGGACAGGGGAAATACCGGAAACACCATATATTTT.

The chain joins TRBV5-5 to TRBJ2-7, with 9 bases aligning to TRBD2. Germline values: CDR1 SGHKS, CDR2 YYEKEE (reference sequence). V lost 6 bases and J lost 5; bases outside the gene matches: 15. This CDR3 is 16 amino acids long. DNA of the CDR3: TGTGCCAGCAACCTCCTGGTTGCGGGAGGGAGAGACGAGCAGTACTTC. Amino acids: CASNLLVAGGRDEQYF.

CDR3 nucleotide sequence: TGTGCCAGCTCACCACTGGGGACAGTCACGGAAGAGCAGTACTTC. It codes for CASSPLGTVTEEQYF. The rearrangement joins TRBV18 to TRBJ2-7, with 7 positions matching TRBD1. The CDR3 is 15 residues long. CDR1 is KGHSH and CDR2 is LQKENI in the germline V gene. Trimming removed 1 base from V and 7 bases from J; junction bases left unmatched: 10.

The chain couples TRBV2 to TRBJ2-6; possible D gene TRBD1, 6 bases. V dropped 2 bases and J dropped 2 bases, with 10 bases sitting between them. The germline V gene has CDR1 SNHLY and CDR2 FYNNEI. The CDR3 is 16 amino acids. The CDR3 DNA is TGTGCCAGCAGTGAAATGGGGGCGGCTGGGGCCAACGTCCTGACTTTC. Translating gives CASSEMGAAGANVLTF.

This chain joins TRBV28 and TRBJ2-6; TRBD1 aligns across 7 bases. There are 16 residues in the CDR3. V trimming: 5 bases; J trimming: 2 bases; junction bases outside the gene matches: 6. Germline V gene data show CDR1 as MDHEN and CDR2 as SYDVKM. The CDR3 nucleotides read TGTGCCAGCAGTCCAACCGGACAGGCTGGGGCCAACGTCCTGACTTTC. Residues: CASSPTGQAGANVLTF. Using reference TRBV28 and TRBJ2-6 for the parts outside the CDR3, the full variable domain is DVKVTQSSRYLVKRTGEKVFLECVQDMDHENMFWYRQDPGLGLRLIYFSYDVKMKEKGDIPEGYSVSREKKERFSLILESASTNQTSMYLCASSPTGQAGANVLTFGAGSRLTVL.

The chain carries TRBV28 and TRBJ1-5, with D possibly matching TRBD1 (5 bases). The CDR3 consists of 14 residues. From germline, CDR1 is MDHEN and CDR2 SYDVKM. The V gene lost 11 bases and the J gene lost 1 base, with 15 bases spanning the gap. This chain's CDR3 is CASRQGTSNQPQHF. The CDR3 region has the DNA TGTGCCTCCCGCCAGGGTACGAGCAATCAGCCCCAGCATTTT.

V usage is TRBV23-1 and J usage is TRBJ2-1, with 15 bases lining up with TRBD2. TRBV23-1 is labeled an ORF, and its function is uncertain. CDR3 length equals 18 residues. With 4 bases clipped from V and 3 bases from J, the junction kept 7 bases outside the gene matches. CDR3 loop: CASSPGTSGRTIYNEQFF. The CDR3 coding sequence is TGCGCCAGCAGTCCGGGGACTAGCGGGAGGACGATCTACAATGAGCAGTTCTTC.

The V call is TRBV21-1, the J call TRBJ2-1; the table names TRBD1, a call not compared with the DNA. TRBV21-1 is a known pseudogene. The CDR3 contains 15 residues. This CDR3 reads CASSRGQHSYNEQFF. The CDR3 bases are TGTGCCAGCAGCAGGGGACAGCATTCCTACAATGAGCAGTTCTTC.

The chain couples TRBV29-1 to TRBJ2-3, with 7 nucleotides matching TRBD2. The CDR3 covers 17 residues. V trimming: 4 bases; J trimming: 5 bases; junction bases outside the gene matches: 18. Germline loops: CDR1 SQVTM, CDR2 ANQGSEA. The CDR3 DNA follows: TGCAGCGTTGTAACGACTTCTGGGGGAGGGCGGGTAGATACGCAGTATTTT. Translated: CSVVTTSGGGRVDTQYF.

The sample holds one count of this clone. This chain links TRBV4-2 with TRBJ2-7, with 16 bases matching TRBD2. J lost 4 bases, V lost 0 bases, and 9 bases had no gene match. CDR1 is LGHNA and CDR2 is YNFKEQ in the germline V gene. The CDR3 extends over 19 amino acids. In DNA form, the CDR3 reads TGTGCCAGCAGCCAAGAGGGGACTAGCGGGAGGGCCTTTGGGTACGAGCAGTACTTC. Amino acid sequence: CASSQEGTSGRAFGYEQYF.

J is TRBJ1-1 and V is TRBV30; D possibly corresponds to TRBD1 (5 bases). Germline V gene lookup returns CDR1 GTSNPN and CDR2 SVGIG (reference sequence). V was cut by 0 bases and J by 0 bases, with 8 bases left in between. The CDR3 sequence is 14 residues long. CDR3: CAWSVGVLNTEAFF. DNA of the CDR3: TGTGCCTGGAGTGTAGGGGTACTGAACACTGAAGCTTTCTTT.

The genes are TRBV5-6 and TRBJ2-2, with D unclear. Trimming removed 4 bases from V and 4 bases from J, with 14 bases in between. CDR1 and CDR2 from the germline V gene are SGHDT and YYEEEE. The CDR3 consists of 15 residues. CDR3 region: CASSAGRFFTGELFF. The CDR3 coding sequence is TGTGCCAGCAGCGCCGGTCGGTTCTTCACCGGGGAGCTGTTTTTT.

This chain uses TRBV5-1 with TRBJ2-3, with a possible D match to TRBD2 (6 bases). Per germline, CDR1 SGHRS and CDR2 YFSETQ. The CDR3 is 17 residues long. With 4 bases removed from V and 0 bases from J, the gap between germline ends came to 18 bases. The CDR3 protein is CASSPAPGVGSTDTQYF. The CDR3 DNA is TGCGCCAGCAGCCCGGCTCCGGGGGTCGGGAGCACAGATACGCAGTATTTT. Full variable domain (missing parts from reference TRBV5-1 and TRBJ2-3): KAGVTQTPRYLIKTRGQQVTLSCSPISGHRSVSWYQQTPGQGLQFLFEYFSETQRNKGNFPGRFSGRQFSNSRSEMNVSTLELGDSALYLCASSPAPGVGSTDTQYFGPGTRLTVL.